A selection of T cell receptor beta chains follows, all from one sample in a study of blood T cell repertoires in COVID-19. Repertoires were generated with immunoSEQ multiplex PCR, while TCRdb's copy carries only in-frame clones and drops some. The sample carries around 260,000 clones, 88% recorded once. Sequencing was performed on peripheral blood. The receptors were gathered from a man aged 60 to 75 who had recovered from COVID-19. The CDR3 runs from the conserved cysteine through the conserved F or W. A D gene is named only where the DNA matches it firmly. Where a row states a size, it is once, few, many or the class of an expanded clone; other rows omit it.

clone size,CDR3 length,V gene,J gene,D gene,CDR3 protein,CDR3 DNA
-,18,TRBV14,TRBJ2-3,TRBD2,CASSQGIGAGVPTDTQYF,TGTGCCAGCAGCCAAGGAATCGGAGCGGGGGTACCCACAGATACGCAGTATTTT
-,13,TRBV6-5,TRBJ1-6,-,CASSPGAGSPLHF,TGTGCCAGCAGCCCAGGGGCTGGATCACCCCTCCACTTT
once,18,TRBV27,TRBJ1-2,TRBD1,CASSPTPGTGGRDSGYTF,TGTGCCAGCAGTCCCACCCCCGGGACAGGGGGTCGGGACTCTGGCTACACCTTC
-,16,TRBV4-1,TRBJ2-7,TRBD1,CASSLEGTGLSYEQYF,TGCGCCAGCAGCCTAGAGGGGACAGGGCTCTCCTACGAGCAGTACTTC
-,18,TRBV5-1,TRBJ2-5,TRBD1,CASKEDGTGGLKRETQYF,TGCGCCAGCAAAGAAGACGGGACAGGGGGCTTGAAGCGAGAGACCCAGTACTTC
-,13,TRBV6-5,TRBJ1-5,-,CASSSREGLPQHF,TGTGCCAGCAGTTCGCGGGAGGGGTTGCCCCAGCATTTT
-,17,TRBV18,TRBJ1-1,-,CASSPLSLTPRNTEAFF,TGTGCCAGCTCACCCCTATCGTTGACTCCTCGGAACACTGAAGCTTTCTTT
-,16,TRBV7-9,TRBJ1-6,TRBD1,CASSLRTGGNNSPLHF,TGTGCCAGCAGCCTCCGGACAGGGGGGAATAATTCACCCCTCCACTTT
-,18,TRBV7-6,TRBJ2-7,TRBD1,CASSLASEVGTGIFEQYF,TGTGCCAGCAGCTTAGCATCGGAGGTAGGGACAGGGATCTTCGAGCAGTACTTC
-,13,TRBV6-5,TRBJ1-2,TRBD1,CASRWDRGGGYTF,TGTGCCAGCAGATGGGACAGAGGGGGTGGCTACACCTTC
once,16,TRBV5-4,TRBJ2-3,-,CASSLPGASTTDTQYF,TGTGCCAGCAGTTTACCGGGAGCCTCAACCACAGATACGCAGTATTTT
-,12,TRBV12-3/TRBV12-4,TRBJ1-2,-,CASSLSGAGYTF,TGTGCCAGCAGTTTGTCAGGGGCTGGCTACACCTTC
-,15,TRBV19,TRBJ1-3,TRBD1,CASHKGTGSGNTIYF,TGTGCCAGCCACAAGGGGACAGGGAGTGGAAACACCATATATTTT
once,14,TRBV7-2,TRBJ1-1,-,CASSRDGLNTEAFF,TGTGCCAGCAGCCGCGACGGGTTGAACACTGAAGCTTTCTTT
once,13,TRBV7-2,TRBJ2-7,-,CASSPRALYEQYF,TGTGCCAGCAGCCCCCGCGCCCTCTACGAGCAGTACTTC
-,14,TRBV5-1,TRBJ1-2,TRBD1,CASSFEQGSYGYTF,TGCGCCAGCAGCTTCGAACAGGGGTCCTATGGCTACACCTTC
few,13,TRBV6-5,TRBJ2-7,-,CASISPGHYEQYF,TGTGCCAGTATCAGCCCAGGACACTACGAGCAGTACTTC
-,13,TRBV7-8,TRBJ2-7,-,CASSLDPDYEQYF,TGTGCCAGCAGCTTAGATCCAGACTACGAGCAGTACTTC
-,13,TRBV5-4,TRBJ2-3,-,CASSSSSTDTQYF,TGTGCCAGCAGCTCCTCTAGCACAGATACGCAGTATTTT
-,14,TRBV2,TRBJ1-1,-,CASISPGVNTEAFF,TGTGCCAGCATTTCCCCGGGGGTGAACACTGAAGCTTTCTTT
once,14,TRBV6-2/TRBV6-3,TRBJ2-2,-,CASSVLRQTGELFF,TGTGCCAGCAGCGTCCTGAGACAGACCGGGGAGCTGTTTTTT
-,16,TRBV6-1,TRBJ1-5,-,CASSEGKNRVGQPQHF,TGTGCCAGCAGTGAAGGGAAAAACAGGGTCGGGCAGCCCCAGCATTTT